The clone carrying this T cell receptor (beta chain) has a handful of counts. Antigen specificity is unknown. These data belong to a study of memory CD4+ T cells and cytomegalovirus serostatus. Study-wide findings and caveats: About two fifths of the roughly 150 known CMV-associated TCRbeta sequences appeared in CD4+ memory.

CDR3 length: 13 residues. Germline V gives CDR1 GTSNPN, CDR2 SVGIG (reference sequence). The germline V and J ends were trimmed by 4 bases and 8 bases, with 12 bases remaining between them. Single viable CD3+CD4+CD8-CD45RO+ cells were sorted as the memory CD4+ T cells. Under the authors' procedure: Out-of-frame sequences were removed, leaving 2 million or so distinct TCRbeta sequences. TCRdb keeps only in-frame clones here, not all; method: immunoSEQ multiplex PCR. V, J and clone size derive from that table, while D and trimming were established from the DNA sequence. Here the sample spans tens of thousands of clones, about 76% being singletons.

V is TRBV30 and J is TRBJ1-6; D gene uncertain. Sequenced material: memory CD4+ T cells from blood. This TCR was recovered from an adult in good health and CMV-seronegative. Some clones in this sample may be carry-over from other donors' samples. For the CDR3, the DNA is TGTGCCTGGACAACGGGAAGGGATTCACCCCTCCACTTT. Translating it yields CAWTTGRDSPLHF.